Sequencing of this TCR beta chain was carried out in a study of fetal regulatory T cell absence and autoimmunity. This was a survey-level run. Clones were read by immunoSEQ multiplex PCR, and TCRdb kept only the in-frame ones, dropping some. Of just over 45,000 clones detected, roughly 83% appear once; the ten largest clones hold over 0.4%. Study findings and constraints: In IPEX, the enrichment was taken to support antigen-driven autoimmunity before birth. Cord blood and pancreas showed broadly similar TRB gene family usage. Oligoclonal TCR enrichment in pancreas over cord blood reached over 90-fold for some clones.

Turning to this clone: What it binds is not known.

This CDR3 has 13 amino acids. V gave up 3 bases and J gave up 8 bases, with 13 bases separating them. Germline V gives CDR1 SGHTA, CDR2 FQGNSA. The V call is TRBV7-2, the J call TRBJ1-1; perhaps TRBD1 as D (5 bases). The sequencing input was cord blood. The sequence was collected from a newborn boy with IPEX syndrome. This chain's CDR3 is CASSLARTSEAFF. The CDR3 DNA reads TGTGCCAGCAGCTTGGCCCGGACATCCGAAGCTTTCTTT.